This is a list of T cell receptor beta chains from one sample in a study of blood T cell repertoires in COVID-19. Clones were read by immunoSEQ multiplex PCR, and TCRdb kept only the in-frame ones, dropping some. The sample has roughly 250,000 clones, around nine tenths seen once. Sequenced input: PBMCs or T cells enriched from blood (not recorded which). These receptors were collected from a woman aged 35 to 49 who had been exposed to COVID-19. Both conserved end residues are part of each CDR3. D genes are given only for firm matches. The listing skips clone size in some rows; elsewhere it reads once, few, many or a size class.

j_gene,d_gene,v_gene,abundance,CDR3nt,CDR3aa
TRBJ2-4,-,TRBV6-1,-,TGTGCCAGCAGTGAAGCTCCAGGGGTGGGCAAAAACATTCAGTACTTC,CASSEAPGVGKNIQYF
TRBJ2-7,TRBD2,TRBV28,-,TGTGCCAGCAGTTTATGGTCCTTTGGGGCGGGGGGAGACTCCTACGAGCAGTACTTC,CASSLWSFGAGGDSYEQYF
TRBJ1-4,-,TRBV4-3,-,TGCGCCAGCAGCCAAGAAGCTGTGCAGGCCGGTGGGAGACTGTTTTTT,CASSQEAVQAGGRLFF
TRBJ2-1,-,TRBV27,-,TGTGCCAGCAGTTCGTCGATACAGGGCCAGTTCTTC,CASSSSIQGQFF
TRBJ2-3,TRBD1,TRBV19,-,TGTGCCAGTAGTATCAGGGGGACAGATACGCAGTATTTT,CASSIRGTDTQYF
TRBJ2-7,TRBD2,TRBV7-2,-,TGTGCCAGCAGTTCGGGACTAGCGGGTCTTTCTAGGGCCTACGAGCAGTACTTC,CASSSGLAGLSRAYEQYF
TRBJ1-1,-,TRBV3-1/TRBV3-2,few,TGTGCCAGCAGCCAAGGGGGAGGGGGCACTGAAGCTTTCTTT,CASSQGGGGTEAFF
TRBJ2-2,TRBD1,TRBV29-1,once,TGCAGCGGCCAGGGGGCCACCGGGGAGCTGTTTTTT,CSGQGATGELFF
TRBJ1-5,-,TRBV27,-,TGTGCCAGCAGGGGGCGTAATCAGCCCCAGCATTTT,CASRGRNQPQHF
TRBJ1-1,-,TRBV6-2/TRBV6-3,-,TGTGCCAGCAGTTTTGCGGGGGGGAGTACTGAAGCTTTCTTT,CASSFAGGSTEAFF
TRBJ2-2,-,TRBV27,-,TGTGCCAGCAGGGCGACAGCTACGAACACCGGGGAGCTGTTTTTT,CASRATATNTGELFF
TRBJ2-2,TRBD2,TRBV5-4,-,TGTGCCAGCAGACTGAGCGGGGGGCAAGTGGCCGGGGAGCTGTTTTTT,CASRLSGGQVAGELFF
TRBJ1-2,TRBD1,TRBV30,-,TGTGCCTGGAGTGTACGGCTCAGGGGGCAAAATGGCTACACCTTC,CAWSVRLRGQNGYTF
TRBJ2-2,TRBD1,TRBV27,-,TGTGCCAGCAGTCAAGGACAGGGCGGTGCCGGGGAGCTGTTTTTT,CASSQGQGGAGELFF
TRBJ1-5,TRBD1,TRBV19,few,TGTGCCAGTAGTATCTACGGGACAGCAGACAATCAGCCCCAGCATTTT,CASSIYGTADNQPQHF
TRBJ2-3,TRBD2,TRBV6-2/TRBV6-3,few,TGTGCCAGCAGTTACCCTAGCGGGGCGAGCACAGATACGCAGTATTTT,CASSYPSGASTDTQYF
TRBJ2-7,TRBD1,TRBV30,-,TGTGCCTGGAGTGTTGCGGGACAGGGGGACTACGAGCAGTACTTC,CAWSVAGQGDYEQYF
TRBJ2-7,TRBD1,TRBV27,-,TGTGCCAGCAGCCGACAGGGAACCTACGAGCAGTACTTC,CASSRQGTYEQYF
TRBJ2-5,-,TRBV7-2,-,TGTGCCAGCAGCTTAAGTAGGGCGGGGGAGACCCAGTACTTC,CASSLSRAGETQYF
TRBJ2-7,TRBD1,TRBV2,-,TGTGCCAGCAGTGGGGACAGGGGAAGCTCCTACGAGCAGTACTTC,CASSGDRGSSYEQYF
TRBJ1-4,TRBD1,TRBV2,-,TGTGCCAGCACTGGGACAGGAGGTAATGAAAAACTGTTTTTT,CASTGTGGNEKLFF
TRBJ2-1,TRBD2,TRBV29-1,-,TGCAGCGTTCGGTTGGGACTAGCGGTTGAGCAGTTCTTC,CSVRLGLAVEQFF
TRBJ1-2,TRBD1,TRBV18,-,TGTGCCAGCTCATTTCCCGGGACAGGGGGCGACTATGGCTACACCTTC,CASSFPGTGGDYGYTF
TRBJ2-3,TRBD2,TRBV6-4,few,TGTGCCAGCAGTGAGACTAGCAGAGATACGCAGTATTTT,CASSETSRDTQYF
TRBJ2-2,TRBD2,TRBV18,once,TGTGCCAGCTCACCTTGGAGCGGGGGTAACACCGGGGAGCTGTTTTTT,CASSPWSGGNTGELFF
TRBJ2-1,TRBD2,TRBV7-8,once,TGTGCCAGCACCTTAGAAGCTAGCGGGGGTTATGAGCAGTTCTTC,CASTLEASGGYEQFF
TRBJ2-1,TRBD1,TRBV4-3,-,TGCGCCAGCAGCCCGGAAACAGGGGCCAACAATGAGCAGTTCTTC,CASSPETGANNEQFF
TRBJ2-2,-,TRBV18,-,TGTGCCAGCTCACGGATCAGCGTTGAAAGCACCGGGGAGCTGTTTTTT,CASSRISVESTGELFF
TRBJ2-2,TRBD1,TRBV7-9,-,TGTGCCAGCAGCTTACCTCAGGGGGCTCTCCCCGGGGAGCTGTTTTTT,CASSLPQGALPGELFF
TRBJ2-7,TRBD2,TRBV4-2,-,TGTGCCAGCAGCCAAGATGGAGCGGGGTCCTACGAGCAGTACTTC,CASSQDGAGSYEQYF
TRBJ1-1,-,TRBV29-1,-,TGCAGCGTTGAATTGGGTCCACAGGGACACACTGAAGCTTTCTTT,CSVELGPQGHTEAFF
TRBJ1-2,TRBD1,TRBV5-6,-,TGTGCCAGCAGCCAAGGGACAGGGTATGGCTACACCTTC,CASSQGTGYGYTF
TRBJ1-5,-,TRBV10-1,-,TGCGCCAGCAGGAACATGATCAATCAGCCCCAGCATTTT,CASRNMINQPQHF
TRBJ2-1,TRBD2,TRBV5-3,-,TGTGCCAGACTCCACTACCGGGAGGGGGGCCGGGGCAATGAGCAGTTCTTC,CARLHYREGGRGNEQFF
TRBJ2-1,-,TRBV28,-,TGTGCCAGCAGTTTTCTCCCTCCCGGGGACAATGAGCAGTTCTTC,CASSFLPPGDNEQFF
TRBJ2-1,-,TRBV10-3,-,TGTGCCATCAGTGAGTCGACATACAATGAGCAGTTCTTC,CAISESTYNEQFF
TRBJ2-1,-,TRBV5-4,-,TGTGCCAGCAGCTTGGTGGCCAACAATGAGCAGTTCTTC,CASSLVANNEQFF
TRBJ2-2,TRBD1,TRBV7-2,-,TGTGCCAGCAGCTTTCGACAGGGGGCCGGGGAGCTGTTTTTT,CASSFRQGAGELFF
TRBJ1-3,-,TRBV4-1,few,TGCGCCAGCAGCCAAGTCGCCCCAGGGGCGTATGGAAACACCATATATTTT,CASSQVAPGAYGNTIYF
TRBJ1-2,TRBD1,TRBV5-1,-,TGTGCCAGCAGCTTGGACCCCGACAGGGGAGGGGGCTACACCTTC,CASSLDPDRGGGYTF
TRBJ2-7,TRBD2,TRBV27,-,TGTGCCAGCTCCGGACTGGGAGGGTTTGAGCAGTACTTC,CASSGLGGFEQYF
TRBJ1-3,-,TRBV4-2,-,TGTGCCAGCAGCCCCCGTAACGACCCTCCGGGGGGAAACACCATATATTTT,CASSPRNDPPGGNTIYF
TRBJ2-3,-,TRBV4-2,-,TGTGCCAGCAGCCAAGATCCAGGGAGGAAGACAGATACGCAGTATTTT,CASSQDPGRKTDTQYF
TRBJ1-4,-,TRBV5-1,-,TGTGCCAGCAGCCCAGGGGAGGGGAATGAAAAACTGTTTTTT,CASSPGEGNEKLFF
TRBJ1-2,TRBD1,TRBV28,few,TGTGCCAGCAGTTTATCCGACAGGGGGGTCTATGGGAACGGCTACACCTTC,CASSLSDRGVYGNGYTF
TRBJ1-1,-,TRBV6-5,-,TGTGCCAGCAGTTCCTGGAGAGAAGGCTCTGAAGCTTTCTTT,CASSSWREGSEAFF
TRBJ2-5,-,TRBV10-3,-,TGTGCCACGAGGGTGAGGGAGACCCAGTACTTC,CATRVRETQYF
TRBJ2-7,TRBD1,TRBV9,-,TGTGCCAGCAGCGTAGAACCAAACAGGGGGTCAGGGTACGAGCAGTACTTC,CASSVEPNRGSGYEQYF
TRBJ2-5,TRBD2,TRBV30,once,TGTGCCTGGAATAGCGGCTGGGGGCTAGCGGGCCAAGAGACCCAGTACTTC,CAWNSGWGLAGQETQYF
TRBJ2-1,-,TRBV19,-,TGTGCCGGCTACGGGGAGAATGAGCAGTTCTTC,CAGYGENEQFF
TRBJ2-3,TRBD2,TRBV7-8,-,TGTGCCAGCAGCTACGGACTAGCGGGGATGACAGATACGCAGTATTTT,CASSYGLAGMTDTQYF
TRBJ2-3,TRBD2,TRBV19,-,TGTGCCAGTAGTACCGTAGCGGGAGGCCCCACAGATACGCAGTATTTT,CASSTVAGGPTDTQYF
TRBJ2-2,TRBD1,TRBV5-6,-,TGTGCCAGCAGCTTGGGCTGGGGGACAGGGTTGAGGTCCGGGGAGCTGTTTTTT,CASSLGWGTGLRSGELFF
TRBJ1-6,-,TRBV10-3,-,TGTGCCATCAGTGACCGGGACTCATATAATTCACCCCTCCACTTT,CAISDRDSYNSPLHF
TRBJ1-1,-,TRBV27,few,TGTGCCAGCAGTTTATTTAGTGGCACTGAAGCTTTCTTT,CASSLFSGTEAFF
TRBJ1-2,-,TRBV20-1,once,TGCAGTGCTAGTAGAGAGTATGGCTACACCTTC,CSASREYGYTF
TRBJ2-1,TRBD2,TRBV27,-,TGTGCCAGCAGTTTATCTGGGACTAGCGGGGGGGCAAAGAGGTACAATGAGCAGTTCTTC,CASSLSGTSGGAKRYNEQFF
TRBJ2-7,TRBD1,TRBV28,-,TGTGCCAGCAGTTTAGCCGGGACAGCTTACGAGCAGTACTTC,CASSLAGTAYEQYF
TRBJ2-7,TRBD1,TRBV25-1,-,TGTGCCAGCAGTGCAACAGGGGGCCTTCCTTCTCTCGAGCAGTACTTC,CASSATGGLPSLEQYF